A single sample is the source of the 9 T cell receptor beta chains below, sequenced in a study of T cells expressing NK-cell markers. From its re-call of the 5' RACE reads, TCRdb lists each CDR3 protein once, without DNA. The sample table sets out 300,000 to 500,000 distinct CDR3 sequences. The specimen was blood T cells: a sorted CD56 or NKG2C T cell subset, CD4+ or CD8+ T cells, or bulk PBMC T cells (not recorded which). The receptors here all came from a woman aged 45-59 years in good health.

This chain uses TRBV2 with TRBJ2-5. CDR3 length: 14 amino acids. From germline, CDR1 is SNHLY and CDR2 FYNNEI. CDR3: CASSEVSRQETQYF. Complete variable domain (other parts from reference TRBV2 and TRBJ2-5): EPEVTQTPSHQVTQMGQEVILRCVPISNHLYFYWYRQILGQKVEFLVSFYNNEISEKSEIFDDQFSVERPDGSNFTLKIRSTKLEDSAMYFCASSEVSRQETQYFGPGTRLLVL.

V usage is TRBV4-1 and J usage is TRBJ1-5. The CDR3 extends over 14 amino acids. Germline CDR1 MGHRA, CDR2 YSYEKL. The CDR3 spells CASSQVQTNQPQHF.

The chain combines TRBV6-5 with TRBJ2-5; checking the TCRdb D call of TRBD1 is not possible without DNA. The CDR3 contains 14 residues. Germline V gives CDR1 MNHEY, CDR2 SVGAGI. This chain's CDR3 is CASSPPDSEETQYF.

The CDR3 here is CSATGGLGEKLFF. V is TRBV20-1 and J is TRBJ1-4; TCRdb reports TRBD1, a call that lacks DNA to check it against. CDR3 length: 13 residues. Looked up from germline, CDR1 is DFQATT and CDR2 is SNEGSKA (reference sequence).

V usage is TRBV4-1 and J usage is TRBJ2-3; the TCRdb D gene call, TRBD1, has no DNA to confirm it. Germline CDR1 MGHRA, CDR2 YSYEKL. CDR3 length equals 17 residues. CDR3 loop: CASSQKPGGDEPDTQYF.

The chain has TRBV10-1 and TRBJ2-1. The CDR3 length is 15 residues. In germline, CDR1 is WNHNN, CDR2 SYGVQD (reference sequence). The CDR3 sequence: CASSETGISYNEQFF.

The chain has TRBV28 and TRBJ1-4. The germline gives CDR1 MDHEN, CDR2 SYDVKM. The CDR3 contains 12 residues. The CDR3: CASSLRNEKLFF.

The chain is built from TRBV18 and TRBJ1-6. The CDR3 contains 13 residues. CDR1 KGHSH and CDR2 LQKENI come from the germline V gene. The CDR3 sequence is CASSPQRNSALHF.

V and J are TRBV25-1 and TRBJ1-2; TCRdb calls TRBD1, which cannot be checked without DNA. CDR3 length: 17 amino acids. Germline loops: CDR1 MGHDK, CDR2 SYGVNS. The CDR3 is CASSEIRGQRGDYGYTF.